This entry concerns a single T cell receptor beta chain. As yet, its antigen is unknown. Some clones are missing from TCRdb's copy, which holds only in-frame ones; the method was immunoSEQ multiplex PCR. The repertoire has over 150,000 clones, 85% to 90% of them found once; the top ten carry approximately 5.1%. This entry comes from a study of T cell responses to AZD1222 COVID-19 vaccine. Study outcomes and limitations: Just a handful of people given AZD1222 tested seropositive at baseline. Donor demographics were predominantly white British with a female majority; clonal diversity may be underestimated. Distributed over spike, vaccine-associated CD4 TCRs predominated at 160-218 and 743-854.

The sequence derives from an adult in good health. Source: peripheral blood, taken on day 0 of MenACWY control vaccination.

The chain's CDR3 is CASSQVEGWGTEAFF. DNA for the CDR3: TGTGCCAGCAGCCAAGTAGAGGGGTGGGGCACTGAAGCTTTCTTT. The V and J genes are TRBV3-1 (or the pseudogene TRBV3-2) and TRBJ1-1; D might be TRBD1 (5 bases). Trimming took off 1 base at V and 4 bases at J, with 13 bases between the two ends. This CDR3 contains 15 residues. In germline, CDR1 is LGHDT, CDR2 YNNKEL (reference sequence).